This T cell receptor (beta chain) comes out of a study of vaccination and CD4 T cells after COVID-19 (dated by TCRdb to about 2022). Regarding the research as a whole: Every convalescent patient had a positive nasal swab PCR test for SARS-CoV-2, with mild disease in about 9 patients and severe disease in one. In the convalescent cohort there were six males and four females, among whom were two Hispanic individuals, seven Caucasians, two Asians and one multiracial person. Participants got two doses of the Pfizer-BioNTech BNT162b2 vaccine (n=8) or two doses of the Moderna mRNA-1273 vaccine (n=2). Post-COVID blood samples were collected from convalescent patients a median of around 100 days after diagnosis, with a range of roughly 30 to 170 days. The time from the second vaccine dose to post-vaccine blood sampling had a median of approximately 72 days and ranged from roughly 13 to 241 days. Overlapping spike peptide pools from SARS-CoV-2 and from the common cold coronaviruses HCoV-NL63, HCoV-OC43 and HCoV-229E were used as culture stimuli. Control cultures used a CEFX viral epitope pool as positive control, an HIV-1 Nef peptide pool as negative control, or no peptide. The spike-specific CD4+ TCR repertoire was compared before and after mRNA vaccination in 10 COVID-19 convalescent patients and a handful of infection-naive healthy vaccine recipients.

In the paper's terms, the treatment or condition label means: roughly 10-day PBMC culture with coronavirus spike peptide pools or control peptides (ViraFEST assay). The ViraFEST assay, used in the study, expanded antigen-specific T cells with peptide pools and then identified the expanded clonotypes through TCR sequencing. The convalescent patients' positive SARS-CoV-2 PCR tests were from March to December 2020, which was before the Alpha, Beta and Delta variants emerged in the United States. Each well held some 2 million PBMCs cultured with around 10 ug/ml peptide pools in IMDM containing about 5% human AB serum and roughly 9 IU/ml IL-2. On days 3 and 7, half of the culture medium was replaced with fresh IL-2-containing medium. CD4+ T cells were isolated after roughly 9 days of culture through negative selection using the EasySep CD4+ T cell isolation kit. PBMCs were separated from whole blood using Ficoll-Paque Plus gradient centrifugation and then either used fresh or cryopreserved at -140C. Each culture condition was generally run in triplicate wells.

This clonotype was seen more than once but under ten times. What antigen it recognizes has not been identified. Per-base quality was not reported, and no clone a single base away is much larger than it. Beyond this particular receptor, the publication reports: In convalescent patients, nearly all vaccine-specific clones (304 of 307) were found to be mono-reactive for SARS-CoV-2 spike rather than cross-reactive with common cold coronaviruses. The median count of SARS-CoV-2-reactive clonotypes went up from about 23 after infection to a few dozen after vaccination, although the change was not significant. Among convalescent patients, a median about 86% of the SARS-CoV-2-reactive clones seen after vaccination appeared only after vaccination, which suggests priming specific to the vaccine. The study included relatively few convalescent patients and did not analyze early timepoints after natural infection.

The protocol used for the library was PCR. DNA from cultured CD4+ T cells was subjected to TCR sequencing with the Oncomine TCR Beta short-read assay at the Johns Hopkins FTIC core. Genomic DNA was extracted from the cultured CD4+ T cells with the QIAamp micro DNA kit. Oncomine TCR Beta libraries from cultured CD4+ T cells were pooled with unique dual indexes and sequenced on an Illumina iSeq 100. The authors' analysis ran thus. Non-productive sequences were removed, and CDR3s not starting with C, not ending with F or W, or shorter than 7 amino acids were discarded. The MANAFEST web application identified antigen-specific clonotypes by comparing peptide-stimulated wells against reference wells and other culture wells. An FDR below 0.05, an odds ratio above 5, and a productive frequency above 0.1% in at least two of three replicate wells were required for clones to be considered positive. Cross-reactive clonotypes were defined as significantly expanded in both SARS-CoV-2 spike wells and at least one common cold coronavirus spike condition. Using R version 3.6.1, CDR3 homology was evaluated through Levenshtein distances (stringdist) along with unrooted phylogenetic trees (ape). The public reads were quality trimmed at Q25 with fastp and then assembled into clones with MiXCR by TCRdb, keeping productive beta chains. Each CDR3 protein gets just one entry, which takes the most common genes and DNA from the rows behind it. These V and J calls rely on TCRdb rather than the paper's analysis. The sample table records about 20,000 distinct CDR3 sequences; about 50% of these occur just once. The ten largest make up about 5% of the sample.

The germline V gene (reference sequence) yields SEHNR for CDR1 and FQNEAQ for CDR2. V was cut back by 5 bases and J by 2 bases, leaving a gap of 17 bases between them. Spanning cysteine to phenylalanine, the CDR3 consists of 16 amino acids. Of all the DNA, just the CDR3 is kept, 48 bases in frame from base 1. Sequencing used CD4+ T cells from blood, cultured in vitro. The receptor comes from a human donor who had recovered from COVID-19. Recombination linked TRBV7-9 to TRBJ2-3, with TRBD1 as a weak D call on 6 bases. The DNA sequence is given as TGTGCCAGCAGCCCCCGGTACAGACAGGACACAGATACGCAGTATTTT. This yields the protein CASSPRYRQDTDTQYF. When the CDR3 is completed using the reference TRBV7-9 and TRBJ2-3 genes on either side, the full variable domain is DTGVSQNPRHKITKRGQNVTFRCDPISEHNRLYWYRQTLGQGPEFLTYFQNEAQLEKSRLLSDRFSAERPKGSFSTLEIQRTEQGDSAMYLCASSPRYRQDTDTQYFGPGTRLTVL.